This T cell receptor (beta chain) was obtained from a study of T cell repertoires in cytomegalovirus infection. Looking at the study overall: Public TCR beta signatures indicated both CMV infection and matching HLA type.

This CDR3 region has 13 residues. Germline CDR1 SGHKS, CDR2 YYEKEE (reference sequence). Trimming cost V 0 bases and J 6 bases, with 10 bases left between them. This clonotype was recorded a few times. Its antigen is still unknown. Study-level points and caveats: Identification of carriers of CMV plus the relevant HLA was performed using cumulative public TCR beta family frequency. HLA-C-restricted, CMV-specific TCR beta clonotypes were dominant ex vivo.

Via MiXCR, TCRdb re-called the reads, giving one row per CDR3 protein. This repertoire shows approximately 250,000 distinct CDR3 sequences, approximately 10% found once; its top ten account for about 15%. The chain recombines TRBV5-5 with TRBJ2-7, with TRBD1 as a possible D gene (5 bases). The sequencing input was PBMCs. This receptor was identified in a human donor in good health (CMV status not recorded). Some clones in this sample may be carry-over from other donors' samples. The CDR3 protein is CASSLAKTGEQYF. The DNA of the CDR3 is TGTGCCAGCAGCTTGGCCAAAACAGGCGAGCAGTACTTC.